What follows are 20 T cell receptor beta chains derived from one specimen sequenced in a study of human T cells and chemical hapten exposure. TCRdb re-analysed the RACE reads in MiXCR, keeping a single row per CDR3 protein. The data hold approximately 97,000 distinct CDR3 sequences, with 27% observed a single time. Time point indicated: patch test 3, about 24 weeks after DPC sensitization. The treatment was: therapeutic diphenylcyclopropenone sensitization with weekly scalp DPC. This specimen was whole blood, taken in connection with sensitization to the hapten diphenylcyclopropenone (DPC). The receptors were gathered from a man aged 40-49 years with alopecia areata. Some clones in this sample may be carry-over from other donors' samples.

This clonotype was counted only a few times. This chain joins TRBV5-1 and TRBJ2-3; D is possibly TRBD2 (6 bases). CDR3 length: 17 residues. The V gene lost 5 bases and the J gene lost 1 base, with 20 bases spanning the gap. Germline CDR1 reads SGHRS; CDR2 reads YFSETQ. CDR3 region: CASRSTSLARGTDTQYF. The CDR3 DNA follows: TGCGCCAGCAGATCCACCTCGCTAGCGCGCGGCACAGATACGCAGTATTTT.

This clonotype was seen more than once but under ten times. The V and J genes are TRBV12-3 or TRBV12-4 and TRBJ2-7; D tentatively reads TRBD1 or TRBD2 (5 bases each). CDR3 size: 14 residues. Trimming removed 6 bases from V and 3 bases from J, with 15 bases in between. CDR3 loop: CASSGTVSNYEQYF. The CDR3 DNA reads TGTGCCAGCAGCGGGACGGTTTCAAACTACGAGCAGTACTTC.

The rearrangement uses TRBV25-1 and TRBJ2-7, with a weak D call TRBD1 (6 bases). Germline V gene sequence: CDR1 MGHDK, CDR2 SYGVNS. This CDR3 comprises 12 residues. The ends were cut back, 6 bases at V and 3 bases at J, with 9 bases in the middle. The CDR3 bases are TGTGCCAGCAGGGACAGAGGCTACGAGCAGTACTTC. Its protein product is CASRDRGYEQYF.

This chain connects TRBV28 to TRBJ1-2, with no clear D. Germline V gives CDR1 MDHEN, CDR2 SYDVKM. The CDR3 has 14 residues. Trimming took 5 bases from V and 4 from J, leaving 14 bases between them. CDR3 loop: CASSPRTVSYGYTF. DNA of the CDR3: TGTGCCAGCAGTCCCCGGACCGTGAGCTATGGCTACACCTTC.

The V gene is TRBV6-2 or TRBV6-3, the J gene TRBJ2-3; 7 bases line up with TRBD1. J gave up 0 bases and V 6 bases, and 6 bases lay outside the gene matches. The V gene's germline CDR1 is MNHEY and CDR2 SVGEGT. The CDR3 covers 15 residues. The CDR3 sequence is CASRYRGPSTDTQYF. CDR3 DNA: TGTGCCAGCAGGTACAGGGGCCCCAGCACAGATACGCAGTATTTT.

The V call is TRBV4-1, the J call TRBJ2-7; TRBD2 matches at 9 bases. CDR3 length equals 15 residues. Trimming at V came to 6 bases and at J to 4 bases, leaving 10 bases not matched to a gene. The germline gives CDR1 MGHRA, CDR2 YSYEKL. The chain's CDR3 is CASSLATSGPYEQYF. The CDR3 DNA follows: TGCGCCAGCAGTCTCGCGACTAGCGGACCATACGAGCAGTACTTC.

CDR3 in amino acids: CASKGSSYNSPLHF. For the CDR3, the DNA is TGTGCCAGTAAGGGGAGCTCCTATAATTCACCCCTCCACTTT. This chain joins TRBV12-3 or TRBV12-4 and TRBJ1-6; a weak D match, TRBD1 (5 bases). Between the trimmed V and J ends, which lost 9 bases and 0 bases, there was a span of 9 bases. CDR3 size: 14 residues.

This clonotype was counted only a few times. The V and J genes are TRBV12-3 or TRBV12-4 and TRBJ1-1; TRBD1 might be the D (5 bases). The CDR3 is made up of 14 amino acids. V lost 3 bases, J lost 5 bases, and 13 bases lay in between. In DNA, the CDR3 is TGTGCCAGCAGTTTTGGGGGGACCGGGACTGAAGCTTTCTTT. This sequence encodes CASSFGGTGTEAFF.

The rearrangement uses TRBV5-1 and TRBJ2-5, with D perhaps TRBD1 or TRBD2 (5 bases each). With 5 bases removed from V and 2 bases from J, the gap between germline ends came to 16 bases. CDR3 length equals 15 residues. CDR1 SGHRS and CDR2 YFSETQ come from the germline V gene. The CDR3 nucleotides are TGCGCCAGCAGATGGACTGGGGCAGCGCAAGAGACCCAGTACTTC. Amino acids: CASRWTGAAQETQYF.

The V gene is TRBV12-3 or TRBV12-4, the J gene TRBJ1-5, with D possibly TRBD1 on 5 matching bases. CDR3 length equals 14 residues. V was clipped by 7 bases and J by 2 bases, with 12 bases between them. CDR3 loop: CASKGTNGNQPQHF. DNA for the CDR3: TGTGCCAGCAAAGGGACGAATGGCAATCAGCCCCAGCATTTT.

The chain couples TRBV28 to TRBJ2-5; 8 nucleotides agree with TRBD2. The length of the CDR3 is 14 residues. Losses at the gene ends were 9 bases for V and 5 bases for J; bases not matched to a gene: 11. Germline V gene lookup returns CDR1 MDHEN and CDR2 SYDVKM. The DNA for the CDR3 is TGTGCCAGTTATACGGGGGGGAGGGTGGAGACCCAGTACTTC. Protein sequence: CASYTGGRVETQYF. The variable domain in full, with the rest retrieved from reference TRBV28 and TRBJ2-5, is DVKVTQSSRYLVKRTGEKVFLECVQDMDHENMFWYRQDPGLGLRLIYFSYDVKMKEKGDIPEGYSVSREKKERFSLILESASTNQTSMYLCASYTGGRVETQYFGPGTRLLVL.

The chain combines TRBV7-8 with TRBJ1-4; D gene ambiguous. CDR3 length equals 16 residues. Germline V gene sequence: CDR1 SGHVS, CDR2 FQNEAQ. V was trimmed by 5 bases and J by 3 bases, leaving 16 bases between them. This CDR3 reads CASSPTFPRANEKLFF. Written as DNA, the CDR3 is TGTGCCAGCAGCCCCACCTTCCCGAGAGCTAATGAAAAACTGTTTTTT.

This clonotype was detected a few times. The chain recombines TRBV7-9 with TRBJ2-5, with 10 positions matching TRBD1. Losses at the gene ends were 5 bases for V and 4 bases for J; bases not matched to a gene: 7. This CDR3 contains 15 residues. Germline CDR1 reads SEHNR; CDR2 reads FQNEAQ (reference sequence). In nucleotides, the CDR3 is TGTGCCAGCAGCCCCGGGACAGGGGAGGCAGAGACCCAGTACTTC. Protein: CASSPGTGEAETQYF.

The rearrangement links TRBV14 to TRBJ2-5; 7 bases fit TRBD1. Germline V gene data show CDR1 as SGHDN and CDR2 as FVKESK. Unmatched junction bases numbered 2, after V lost 1 base and J lost 3 bases. This CDR3 is built from 14 residues. In nucleotides, the CDR3 is TGTGCCAGCAGCCAAGCCCAGGGGGAAGAGACCCAGTACTTC. Its protein product is CASSQAQGEETQYF.

This clonotype has a handful of counts. The chain uses TRBV5-1 and TRBJ2-7; D is ambiguous. Deletions cut 0 bases from V and 0 bases from J, with 7 bases between. Germline V lookup: CDR1 SGHRS, CDR2 YFSETQ. This CDR3 is 14 amino acids long. The CDR3 reads CASSLEGNSYEQYF. In DNA form, the CDR3 reads TGCGCCAGCAGCTTGGAAGGAAACTCCTACGAGCAGTACTTC. Complete variable domain (other parts from reference TRBV5-1 and TRBJ2-7): KAGVTQTPRYLIKTRGQQVTLSCSPISGHRSVSWYQQTPGQGLQFLFEYFSETQRNKGNFPGRFSGRQFSNSRSEMNVSTLELGDSALYLCASSLEGNSYEQYFGPGTRLTVT.

The V call is TRBV3-1, the J call TRBJ2-2, with unresolved D. CDR1 and CDR2 (germline): LGHDT, YNNKEL (reference sequence). Trimming took off 0 bases at V and 4 bases at J, with 6 bases between the two ends. CDR3 length: 14 residues. The DNA for the CDR3 is TGTGCCAGCAGCCAAGACGGTGGCACCGGGGAGCTGTTTTTT. Its translation: CASSQDGGTGELFF.

The chain is built from TRBV20-1 and TRBJ2-7; 8 nucleotides match TRBD1. Germline assignment: CDR1 DFQATT and CDR2 SNEGSKA (reference sequence). This CDR3 is built from 15 residues. The V gene end was trimmed by 2 bases and the J gene end by 2 bases; junction bases not matched to a gene: 8. The CDR3 DNA reads TGCAGTGCTAGATCCGGGACAGGATTAACCTACGAGCAGTACTTC. Translation gives CSARSGTGLTYEQYF.

This chain connects TRBV14 to TRBJ2-1; no firm D call. The CDR3 is made up of 13 amino acids. CDR1 and CDR2 (germline): SGHDN, FVKESK. V gave up 1 base and J gave up 12 bases, with 13 bases separating them. The CDR3 region has the DNA TGTGCCAGCAGCCAAGCGAATAGCATAGGGCAGTTCTTC. This gives the protein CASSQANSIGQFF.

V is TRBV12-3 or TRBV12-4 and J is TRBJ2-3; 9 bases are shared with TRBD2. The CDR3 spans 15 residues. Germline trimming cut 6 bases from V and 4 bases from J; bases unmatched to any gene: 8. The CDR3 DNA reads TGTGCCAGCAGGCCCCTAGCGGGAACAGCAGATACGCAGTATTTT. Translation: CASRPLAGTADTQYF.

This clonotype was detected ten times or more. The chain employs TRBV7-3 and TRBJ2-6; D not certain. The V gene's germline CDR1 is SGHTA and CDR2 FQGTGA. V gave up 3 bases and J gave up 0 bases, with 0 bases separating them. The CDR3 totals 13 residues. CDR3: CASSFSGANVLTF. The CDR3 DNA reads TGTGCCAGCAGCTTCTCTGGGGCCAACGTCCTGACTTTC.